One TCR beta chain is described in this entry. The antigen is not known. Using immunoSEQ multiplex PCR, the repertoire was profiled, and TCRdb retains in-frame clones only, with some absent. The sample gives 300,000 to 400,000 clones, about 90% of which show up once; about 3.9% is in the top ten. Looked up from germline, CDR1 is SGDLS and CDR2 is YYNGEE. This CDR3 spans 15 amino acids. The V and J ends lost 3 bases and 4 bases respectively, with 16 bases between them. This specimen comes from a study of Ad26.COV2.S vaccination and SARS-CoV-2 variants. Study-level findings and limits: Placebo and vaccine recipients had non-spike TCR breadth that was similar. Total responses of T cells may have been underestimated by the analyses of TCR breadth and depth. Substantial breadth was reportedly displayed by spike-specific CD8+ and CD4+ T cell responses after vaccination.

The chain links TRBV9 to TRBJ1-2; TRBD1 might be the D (6 bases). The source of this sequence is a human donor who had recovered from COVID-19. Sequencing used peripheral blood, obtained after recovery from COVID-19. CDR3 in amino acids: CASSGTQGPAYGYTF. The CDR3 DNA is TGTGCCAGCAGCGGGACTCAGGGGCCCGCCTATGGCTACACCTTC. The full variable domain, with the rest looked up from reference TRBV9 and TRBJ1-2, is DSGVTQTPKHLITATGQRVTLRCSPRSGDLSVYWYQQSLDQGLQFLIQYYNGEERAKGNILERFSAQQFPDLHSELNLSSLELGDSALYFCASSGTQGPAYGYTFGSGTRLTVV.